The clone carrying this T cell receptor beta chain was counted a single time. As processed by the authors: Reference gene primer amplification gave nucleated cell count estimates. Profiled with immunoSEQ multiplex PCR; TCRdb holds only in-frame clones, not every one. V and J calls and clone size come straight from that table; D and trimming were deduced from the DNA. The repertoire holds about 250,000 clones, with approximately 80% as singletons. Between the trimmed V and J ends, which lost 4 bases and 1 base, there was a span of 11 bases. This CDR3 is 15 amino acids long. CDR1 is SQVTM, CDR2 ANQGSEA, per germline. The data belong to a study of blood T cell repertoires in COVID-19.

This clonotype was sampled from a middle-aged man with acute or convalescent COVID-19. The chain is built from TRBV29-1 and TRBJ2-6, with D possibly matching TRBD2 (5 bases). The sequenced sample consisted of peripheral blood. The CDR3 loop reads CSVAGEQSGANVLTF. The CDR3 coding sequence is TGCAGCGTTGCCGGGGAGCAGTCTGGGGCCAACGTCCTGACTTTC.